The present T cell receptor (beta chain) was sequenced within a study of shared clonotypes between healthy human individuals. About the research overall: Sampling drew on donors who were a couple of women and a few men aged 18 to 49. For every donor, three CD4 naive, three CD4 memory, two CD8 naive and one CD8 memory plates were used. Study conclusions and caveats: Among donors, the sharing of clonotypes was expected to be influenced by sequencing depth.

Original processing notes: Owing to the provision of junction-only sequences devoid of quality scores by immunoSEQ, filtering differed. The data were produced by immunoSEQ multiplex PCR, yet TCRdb's version contains in-frame clones alone and is incomplete. The D gene and trimming were derived from the DNA, and the V and J assignments and clone size from that table. This table holds more than 1.2 million clones, approximately 98.5% found once. To note about this clone: Its antigen is unidentified. Other DNA sequences from this sample encode an identical CDR3 as well.

The material sequenced was naive CD4+ T cells sorted from blood. Subset here: CD45RA+ positively selected. The TCR comes from a man aged 30 to 45 in good health.

The CDR3 reads CASSSPGRYEQYF. DNA for the CDR3: TGTGCCAGCAGTTCCCCTGGGCGCTACGAGCAGTACTTC. This sequence joins TRBV28 and TRBJ2-7; D remains ambiguous. Trimming took off 4 bases at V and 3 bases at J, with 10 bases between the two ends. The CDR3 loop spans 13 amino acids. The germline V gene has CDR1 MDHEN and CDR2 SYDVKM.